This T cell receptor (beta chain) was recorded in a study of cytomegalovirus exposure and HLA in healthy donors. The primer mix had 60 Vbeta and 13 Jbeta primers. Produced via immunoSEQ multiplex PCR; TCRdb's table is partial and in-frame only. This sample has more than 65,000 clones, with 67% found just once. This receptor was identified in a woman between 45 and 60 years old in good health and CMV-seropositive. The sequenced sample consisted of PBMCs.

CDR3 bases: TGTGCCAGCTCCCTGGACAGAAACTCTGGAAACACCATATATTTT. Amino acid sequence: CASSLDRNSGNTIYF. The V gene is TRBV9, the J gene TRBJ1-3; D possibly corresponds to TRBD1 (6 bases). The V and J ends lost 7 bases and 0 bases respectively, with 14 bases between them. CDR1 and CDR2 (germline): SGDLS, YYNGEE. CDR3 size: 15 residues.